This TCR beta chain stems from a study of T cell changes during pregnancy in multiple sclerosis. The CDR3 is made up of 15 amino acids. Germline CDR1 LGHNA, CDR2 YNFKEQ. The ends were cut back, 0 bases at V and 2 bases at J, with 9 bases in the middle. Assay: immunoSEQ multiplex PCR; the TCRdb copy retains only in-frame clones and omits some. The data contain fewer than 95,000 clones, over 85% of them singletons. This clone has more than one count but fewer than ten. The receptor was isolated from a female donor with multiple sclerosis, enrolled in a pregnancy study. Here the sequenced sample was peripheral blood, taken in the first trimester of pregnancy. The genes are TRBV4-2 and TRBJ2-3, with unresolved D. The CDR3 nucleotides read TGTGCCAGCAGCCAAGATTTTACTAACACAGATACGCAGTATTTT. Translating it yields CASSQDFTNTDTQYF.